These 12 T cell receptor beta chains came from one sample sequenced in a study of T cell responses to AZD1222 COVID-19 vaccine. Profiling relied on immunoSEQ multiplex PCR, and the TCRdb table lists in-frame clones only, not all of them. The sample holds tens of thousands of clones, approximately 85% seen once. The source material was peripheral blood, sampled on day 0 of MenACWY control vaccination. The receptors stem from an adult in good health.

This chain links TRBV29-1 with TRBJ2-7; 12 bases align to TRBD2. The CDR3 has 14 residues. The V segment lost 6 bases and the J segment 5 bases; nucleotides outside the gene matches: 8. The germline gives CDR1 SQVTM, CDR2 ANQGSEA. DNA of the CDR3: TGCAGCGTCGAGGGACTAGCGGGTAAACACGAGCAGTACTTC. It translates to CSVEGLAGKHEQYF.

The genes are TRBV7-9 and TRBJ2-1; 9 bases fit TRBD1. Germline trimming cut 5 bases from V and 4 bases from J; bases unmatched to any gene: 9. This CDR3 is 16 amino acids long. Germline V gene data show CDR1 as SEHNR and CDR2 as FQNEAQ (reference sequence). The CDR3 region is CASSRPTGGEYNEQFF. The CDR3 DNA reads as TGTGCCAGCAGCCGTCCGACAGGGGGGGAATACAATGAGCAGTTCTTC.

The chain carries TRBV27 and TRBJ2-7, with 13 nucleotides matching TRBD2. With 2 bases clipped from V and 5 bases from J, the junction kept 0 bases outside the gene matches. Germline CDR1 is MNHEY and CDR2 is SMNVEV (reference sequence). This CDR3 has 14 residues. CDR3: CASSLGTSGNEQYF. The CDR3 region has the DNA TGTGCCAGCAGTTTAGGGACTAGCGGGAACGAGCAGTACTTC.

The chain is built from TRBV19 and TRBJ2-5; 10 nucleotides match TRBD2. Germline values: CDR1 LNHDA, CDR2 SQIVND (reference sequence). This CDR3 region has 15 residues. Germline trimming cut 4 bases from V and 4 bases from J; bases unmatched to any gene: 6. CDR3 in amino acids: CASSTTSGIGETQYF. DNA for the CDR3: TGTGCCAGTAGTACTACTAGCGGGATCGGAGAGACCCAGTACTTC.

The rearrangement joins TRBV3-1 (or the pseudogene TRBV3-2) to TRBJ2-1; 14 positions agree with TRBD2. Germline trimming cut 3 bases from V and 6 bases from J; bases unmatched to any gene: 7. The CDR3 runs to 17 residues. Germline V CDR1 and CDR2: LGHDT, YNNKEL (reference sequence). This CDR3 reads CASSQGLAGAGGNEQFF. The DNA for the CDR3 is TGTGCCAGCAGCCAGGGACTAGCGGGGGCCGGGGGCAATGAGCAGTTCTTC.

There are a few counts of this clone. The chain uses TRBV30 and TRBJ2-2; D is possibly TRBD1 (5 bases). Between the trimmed V and J ends, which lost 8 bases and 4 bases, there was a span of 8 bases. Per germline, CDR1 GTSNPN and CDR2 SVGIG (reference sequence). The CDR3 is made up of 11 amino acids. CDR3 loop: CAHDSTGELFF. CDR3 sequence (DNA): TGTGCCCATGACAGCACCGGGGAGCTGTTTTTT. Full variable domain (outside the CDR3, taken from reference TRBV30 and TRBJ2-2): SQTIHQWPATLVQPVGSPLSLECTVEGTSNPNLYWYRQAAGRGLQLLFYSVGIGQISSEVPQNLSASRPQDRQFILSSKKLLLSDSGFYLCAHDSTGELFFGEGSRLTVL.

The V gene is TRBV10-3, the J gene TRBJ2-3; TRBD2 aligns across 7 bases. The CDR3 is 16 residues long. Germline V lookup: CDR1 ENHRY, CDR2 SYGVKD. V shed 6 bases and J 0 bases; nucleotides not matched to a gene: 9. The CDR3 region has the DNA TGTGCCATCAGCACCACTAGCGAGTATAGCACAGATACGCAGTATTTT. Translation gives CAISTTSEYSTDTQYF.

This clone appeared a few times. Here the CDR3 reads CASGLFDTGELFF. Here the CDR3 DNA reads TGTGCCAGCGGTCTATTCGACACCGGGGAGCTGTTTTTT. The rearrangement links TRBV7-3 to TRBJ2-2; D is unresolved. Germline lookup yields CDR1 SGHTA and CDR2 FQGTGA. Between the trimmed V and J ends, which lost 8 bases and 3 bases, there was a span of 10 bases. The CDR3 has 13 residues.

The chain has TRBV21-1 and TRBJ2-5; the table's D call TRBD2 went unverified against the DNA. TRBV21-1 is recorded as a pseudogene. The CDR3 covers 17 residues. CDR3 sequence: CASSKKTSGRDQETQYF. The CDR3 DNA reads as TGTGCCAGCAGCAAAAAGACTAGCGGGAGGGACCAAGAGACCCAGTACTTC.

The chain couples TRBV7-3 to TRBJ2-2; TRBD2 agrees at 9 bases. V gave up 5 bases and J gave up 1 base; unmatched junction bases: 5. The CDR3 runs to 16 residues. Germline V gene data show CDR1 as SGHTA and CDR2 as FQGTGA. This chain's CDR3 is CASSPRTSVNTGELFF. In nucleotides, the CDR3 is TGTGCCAGCAGCCCCCGGACTAGCGTGAACACCGGGGAGCTGTTTTTT.

V gene TRBV7-2 combines with J gene TRBJ2-1; possible D gene TRBD2, 6 bases. Germline assignment: CDR1 SGHTA and CDR2 FQGNSA. V was shortened by 2 bases and J by 6 bases, with 8 bases between the two germline ends. This CDR3 spans 13 amino acids. CDR3 sequence: CASSLTSFNEQFF. CDR3 coding DNA: TGTGCCAGCAGCTTAACTAGCTTCAATGAGCAGTTCTTC.

The CDR3 here is CASSDERTSQETQYF. The CDR3 bases are TGTGCCAGCTCAGATGAGCGAACCAGCCAAGAGACCCAGTACTTC. V usage is TRBV18 and J usage is TRBJ2-5; D is undetermined. The germline CDR1 and CDR2 sequences are KGHSH and LQKENI. The length of the CDR3 is 15 residues. V dropped 5 bases and J dropped 1 base, with 14 bases sitting between them.